The 8 T cell receptor beta chains below come from one sample, sequenced in a study of neurological immune-mediated disorders. TCRdb re-analysed the 5' RACE reads in MiXCR, keeping a single row per CDR3 protein. The table shows tens of thousands of distinct CDR3 sequences, with roughly 13% occurring only once. Time point here: longitudinal time-point 3. Input material: PBMCs. The receptors here all came from a man aged 25 to 40 in good health.

At least ten counts were recorded for this clonotype. This sequence joins TRBV20-1 and TRBJ2-3, with D perhaps TRBD1 or TRBD2 (5 bases each). This CDR3 comprises 16 residues. V was clipped by 4 bases and J by 5 bases, with 22 bases between them. The germline V gene encodes CDR1 DFQATT and CDR2 SNEGSKA (reference sequence). The CDR3 DNA is TGCAGTGCTATGGGACCTCACCCCAGGGCTGGAGATACGCAGTATTTT. As protein: CSAMGPHPRAGDTQYF.

The CDR3 DNA is TGTGCCAGCAGACCACCCGGGACACCTAACACTGAAGCTTTCTTT. It encodes CASRPPGTPNTEAFF. The rearrangement uses TRBV7-9 and TRBJ1-1; D is perhaps TRBD1 (6 bases). This CDR3 has 15 amino acids. Germline CDR1 is SEHNR and CDR2 is FQNEAQ (reference sequence). V lost 6 bases, J lost 2 bases, and 16 bases lay in between.

This clonotype was observed many times. This chain uses TRBV5-1 with TRBJ2-3; possibly TRBD1 or TRBD2 for D (5 bases each). Trimming left V 2 bases short and J 4 bases short, with 11 bases between. The germline CDR1 and CDR2 sequences are SGHRS and YFSETQ. This CDR3 is 14 amino acids long. The CDR3 sequence: CASSFGAGADTQYF. As DNA, the CDR3 is TGCGCCAGCAGCTTCGGGGCTGGAGCAGATACGCAGTATTTT.

The sample holds many counts of this clonotype. This sequence joins TRBV20-1 and TRBJ1-1; D is uncertain. The germline V gene encodes CDR1 DFQATT and CDR2 SNEGSKA (reference sequence). Trimming took off 1 base at V and 1 base at J, with 4 bases between the two ends. CDR3 length: 12 amino acids. The CDR3 nucleotides read TGCAGTGCTAGAGTCGGGAACACTGAAGCTTTCTTT. Encoded protein: CSARVGNTEAFF.

This clonotype was detected many times. The gene calls are TRBV5-1 and TRBJ1-1, with 8 positions matching TRBD1. Per the germline V gene, CDR1 is SGHRS and CDR2 is YFSETQ. The CDR3 contains 14 residues. With V trimmed by 0 bases and J by 8 bases, 6 bases remained unmatched. The DNA for the CDR3 is TGCGCCAGCAGCTTGGTAGGACAGGGAGAGGAAGCTTTCTTT. It translates to CASSLVGQGEEAFF.

This clonotype was counted many times. The rearrangement joins TRBV3-1 to TRBJ2-7; 9 bases map to TRBD2. The CDR3 has 15 residues. The germline gives CDR1 LGHDT, CDR2 YNNKEL (reference sequence). V trimming: 6 bases; J trimming: 4 bases; junction bases outside the gene matches: 10. CDR3 DNA: TGTGCCAGCAGTCTCCCCTATAGCGGGAGTTACGAGCAGTACTTC. This encodes CASSLPYSGSYEQYF.

This clonotype was counted ten times or more. The V call is TRBV20-1, the J call TRBJ1-2; D might be TRBD1 (6 bases). This CDR3 comprises 11 residues. Germline CDR1 is DFQATT and CDR2 is SNEGSKA (reference sequence). The CDR3 reads CRPTGPYGYTF. The CDR3 region has the DNA TGCAGACCGACAGGCCCGTATGGCTACACCTTC.

There are many counts of this clonotype. This sequence joins TRBV12-3 or TRBV12-4 and TRBJ2-3; the match to TRBD2 covers 10 bases. The CDR3 sequence is 16 residues long. V dropped 5 bases and J dropped 4; count of bases not matched to a gene: 9. The CDR3 nucleotides are TGTGCCAGCAGTCCCTTCCCTAGCGGGAGCTCAGATACGCAGTATTTT. This gives the protein CASSPFPSGSSDTQYF.